This TCR beta chain was obtained from a study of T cells in Graves' hyperthyroidism and ophthalmopathy. This clonotype was seen at least ten times. There were TCR beta CDR3 regions amplified from RNA transcripts. First-round RT-PCR targeting the TCR CDR3 was performed with the HTBI primer set. TCRdb recomputed calls from the multiplex PCR reads with MiXCR, one row per CDR3 protein. Of a few hundred thousand distinct CDR3 sequences listed, approximately 13% were seen once; the top ten hold 5.5% to 7.5%. V dropped 4 bases and J dropped 4 bases, with 14 bases sitting between them. The germline V gene has CDR1 SEHNR and CDR2 FQNEAQ (reference sequence). The CDR3 extends over 14 amino acids.

This sequence originates from a woman aged 30 to 39 with Graves' hyperthyroidism that later progressed to Graves' ophthalmopathy. Sequencing used blood. The chain joins TRBV7-9 to TRBJ2-7; D call uncertain. The CDR3 loop reads CASSSGPLGYEQYF. CDR3 sequence (DNA): TGTGCCAGCAGCTCCGGACCCCTCGGGTACGAGCAGTACTTC.